One and the same sample provided the 5 T cell receptor beta chains below, sequenced in a study of cytomegalovirus exposure and HLA in healthy donors. 60 Vbeta and 13 Jbeta primers were used in PCR. Assay: immunoSEQ multiplex PCR; the TCRdb copy retains only in-frame clones and omits some. Here the sample spans 100,000 to 150,000 clones, 60% to 80% being singletons. Input material: PBMCs. The receptors stem from a woman in her forties or fifties in good health and CMV-seronegative.

The J gene is TRBJ1-4, the V gene TRBV6-6; weak D call: TRBD1 (5 bases). Germline V lookup: CDR1 MNHNY, CDR2 SVGAGI (reference sequence). The CDR3 covers 13 residues. Here the CDR3 DNA reads TGTGTCTCAGCACCGGCAGGGCGCGAAAAACTGTTTTTT. This codes for CVSAPAGREKLFF.

The chain uses TRBV19 and TRBJ2-1; 15 bases line up with TRBD2. The CDR3 sequence is 17 residues long. Trimming removed 4 bases from V and 1 base from J; junction bases left unmatched: 2. Germline assignment: CDR1 LNHDA and CDR2 SQIVND (reference sequence). CDR3 loop: CASSTGTSGRSYNEQFF. In DNA form, the CDR3 reads TGTGCCAGTAGTACAGGGACTAGCGGGAGGTCCTACAATGAGCAGTTCTTC.

This chain uses TRBV28 with TRBJ1-2; D remains unclear. Trimming took 4 bases from V and 4 from J, leaving 10 bases between them. The germline gives CDR1 MDHEN, CDR2 SYDVKM. The CDR3 spans 13 residues. CDR3 region: CASSWADGYGYTF. The CDR3 DNA is TGTGCCAGCAGTTGGGCCGATGGCTATGGCTACACCTTC.

The V gene is TRBV6-5, the J gene TRBJ1-5; the D is unclear. Germline assignment: CDR1 MNHEY and CDR2 SVGAGI. V lost 2 bases to trimming and J lost 5 bases, with 13 bases between them. This CDR3 is 15 amino acids long. DNA of the CDR3: TGTGCCAGCAGTTACGGTCGGGCGGGTTATCAGCCCCAGCATTTT. Translated, it gives CASSYGRAGYQPQHF.

This chain connects TRBV5-4 to TRBJ2-6; D remains unclear. CDR1 is SGHNT and CDR2 is YYREEE in the germline V gene (reference sequence). The V gene lost 3 bases and the J gene lost 0 bases, with 7 bases spanning the gap. The CDR3 length is 15 residues. CDR3 amino acids: CASSSAGSGANVLTF. CDR3 DNA: TGTGCCAGCAGCTCTGCAGGCTCTGGGGCCAACGTCCTGACTTTC.